These 3 T cell receptor beta chains share one sample of origin, sequenced in a study of CD8+CD57+ T cells in acquired aplastic anemia. Patients sequenced had flow cytometry evidence of CD8+CD57+ cell expansion. Genomic DNA was employed as the template in profiling TCR beta VDJ and CDR3. TCRdb passed the reads through MiXCR, listing each CDR3 protein once. The table has 150,000 or so distinct CDR3 sequences, just over 50% seen once. Input material: sorted CD4+, CD8+, or CD8+CD57+ T cells (not recorded which) from PBMCs. The receptors were sampled from a human donor with aplastic anemia.

Ten or more counts support this clonotype. The chain uses TRBV25-1 and TRBJ1-3, with D unclear. The V end lost 6 bases, the J end lost 4 bases, and 13 bases lay between the germline ends. Per the germline V gene, CDR1 is MGHDK and CDR2 is SYGVNS. The CDR3 runs to 14 residues. In DNA, the CDR3 is TGTGCCAGCAGCGACCCGGTAGTCGGAAACACCATATATTTT. Its translation: CASSDPVVGNTIYF. The variable domain in full, completed from reference TRBV25-1 and TRBJ1-3, reads EADIYQTPRYLVIGTGKKITLECSQTMGHDKMYWYQQDPGMELHLIHYSYGVNSTEKGDLSSESTVSRIRTEHFPLTLESARPSHTSQYLCASSDPVVGNTIYFGEGSWLTVV.

This clonotype was found many times. The CDR3 is CASSQTTGVKYEQYF. The CDR3 DNA follows: TGCGCCAGCAGCCAAACGACAGGGGTGAAGTACGAGCAGTACTTC. The chain has TRBV4-3 and TRBJ2-7; 8 nucleotides align to TRBD1. V was pared by 2 bases and J by 4 bases, with 7 bases of the junction left unmatched. Germline V gives CDR1 LGHNA, CDR2 YSLEER. The CDR3 has 15 residues.

This clonotype was detected ten times or more. The chain joins TRBV27 to TRBJ1-6, with 7 bases lining up with TRBD1. The V gene end was trimmed by 3 bases and the J gene end by 9 bases; junction bases not matched to a gene: 8. CDR3 length: 15 residues. Per germline, CDR1 MNHEY and CDR2 SMNVEV (reference sequence). This chain's CDR3 is CASSLSTGEGSPLHF. In DNA form, the CDR3 reads TGTGCCAGCAGTTTGTCTACAGGGGAGGGTTCACCCCTCCACTTT.